The 18 T cell receptor beta chains below come from one sample, sequenced in a study of identifying expanded T cells in peripheral blood. The repertoire was sequenced with immunoSEQ multiplex PCR; TCRdb's copy has only in-frame clones and lacks some. The sample lists 85,000 to 100,000 clones, around 89% occurring once. The material sequenced was blood. The source is a person between 18 and 70 years old in good health.

The rearrangement links TRBV6-4 to TRBJ2-1; 11 bases are shared with TRBD1. This CDR3 is built from 15 residues. V gave up 5 bases and J gave up 3 bases; unmatched junction bases: 3. Per germline, CDR1 MRHNA and CDR2 SNTAGT. As DNA, the CDR3 is TGTGCCAGCAGTAAAGGGACAGGGGGCTACAATGAGCAGTTCTTC. Translated, it gives CASSKGTGGYNEQFF.

This clone is a singleton in its sample. The chain uses TRBV28 and TRBJ2-7, with 8 bases fitting TRBD1. The V and J ends lost 8 bases and 2 bases, in that order; junction bases with no gene match: 2. Looked up from germline, CDR1 is MDHEN and CDR2 is SYDVKM. CDR3 size: 12 residues. The CDR3 here is CASGQGPYEQYF. The CDR3 coding sequence is TGTGCCAGCGGACAGGGCCCCTACGAGCAGTACTTC.

The chain carries TRBV7-2 and TRBJ2-1; D is possibly TRBD2 (7 bases). Germline CDR1 reads SGHTA; CDR2 reads FQGNSA. The germline V and J ends were trimmed by 0 bases and 2 bases, with 8 bases remaining between them. The CDR3 length is 15 residues. CDR3 sequence reads: CASSLAGGPYNEQFF. The CDR3 nucleotides are TGTGCCAGCAGCTTAGCGGGGGGGCCCTACAATGAGCAGTTCTTC.

The chain joins TRBV6-1 to TRBJ2-7; 9 bases match TRBD1. Trimming removed 3 bases from V and 1 base from J; junction bases left unmatched: 7. The CDR3 is 16 amino acids. Looked up from germline, CDR1 is MNHNS and CDR2 is SASEGT. CDR3 protein: CASSDDTGTGSYEQYF. CDR3 bases: TGTGCCAGCAGTGACGATACCGGGACAGGGTCCTACGAGCAGTACTTC.

This rearrangement joins TRBV5-4 to TRBJ2-1, with D possibly being TRBD1 (5 bases). The CDR3 contains 14 residues. The V gene's germline CDR1 is SGHNT and CDR2 YYREEE (reference sequence). Trimming cost V 4 bases and J 7 bases, with 15 bases left between them. The CDR3 reads CASSRASGSNEQFF. The CDR3 DNA reads as TGTGCCAGCAGCCGCGCGTCAGGGTCGAATGAGCAGTTCTTC.

The chain has TRBV6-1 and TRBJ2-7; D is unresolved. Deletions cut 0 bases from V and 3 bases from J, with 9 bases between. Germline V gives CDR1 MNHNS, CDR2 SASEGT. The CDR3 spans 14 residues. CDR3 loop: CASSEAESNYEQYF. CDR3 bases: TGTGCCAGCAGTGAAGCCGAGTCAAACTACGAGCAGTACTTC.

The chain joins TRBV2 to TRBJ1-2, with 8 bases identical to TRBD1. The CDR3 length is 14 residues. Germline lookup yields CDR1 SNHLY and CDR2 FYNNEI. The ends lost 2 bases at V and 5 bases at J; junction bases unmatched: 4. CDR3 nucleotide sequence: TGTGCCAGCAGTGAACAGGGACAGGCTTATGGCTACACCTTC. Translated: CASSEQGQAYGYTF.

J is TRBJ2-1 and V is TRBV7-8, with D maybe TRBD1 (6 bases). From germline, CDR1 is SGHVS and CDR2 FQNEAQ. The CDR3 spans 14 residues. Trimming took off 1 base at V and 9 bases at J, with 13 bases between the two ends. CDR3 sequence: CASSLGGQGGEQFF. Here the CDR3 DNA reads TGTGCCAGCAGCTTAGGGGGGCAGGGCGGTGAGCAGTTCTTC. Complete variable domain (other parts from reference TRBV7-8 and TRBJ2-1): GAGVSQSPRYKVAKRGQDVALRCDPISGHVSLFWYQQALGQGPEFLTYFQNEAQLDKSGLPSDRFFAERPEGSVSTLKIQRTQQEDSAVYLCASSLGGQGGEQFFGPGTRLTVL.

The rearrangement links TRBV7-2 to TRBJ1-5, with D perhaps TRBD1 (5 bases). Germline CDR1 and CDR2: SGHTA and FQGNSA. This CDR3 contains 15 residues. V was cut by 3 bases and J by 3 bases, with 12 bases left in between. CDR3 in amino acids: CASSLLGEYNQPQHF. The CDR3 region has the DNA TGTGCCAGCAGCTTGCTGGGGGAGTACAATCAGCCCCAGCATTTT.

The CDR3 loop reads CSVELAGGLRKWETQYF. DNA for the CDR3: TGCAGCGTTGAATTAGCGGGAGGCCTCAGGAAGTGGGAGACCCAGTACTTC. The V and J genes are TRBV29-1 and TRBJ2-5, with TRBD2 matching 10 bases. Germline V gene sequence: CDR1 SQVTM, CDR2 ANQGSEA. With V trimmed by 2 bases and J by 5 bases, 14 bases remained unmatched. The length of the CDR3 is 17 residues.

Only one count was recorded for this clone. This rearrangement joins TRBV10-3 to TRBJ2-1, with 10 bases aligning to TRBD2. V gave up 3 bases and J gave up 4 bases; unmatched junction bases: 9. The CDR3 sequence is 17 residues long. The germline V gene has CDR1 ENHRY and CDR2 SYGVKD. In DNA, the CDR3 is TGTGCCATCAGTGACCGGGGGAGCGGGGGGGCTTACAATGAGCAGTTCTTC. Translated, it gives CAISDRGSGGAYNEQFF.

The chain links TRBV30 to TRBJ2-2; TRBD2 is a possible D gene (6 bases). This CDR3 comprises 16 residues. V was trimmed by 5 bases and J by 8 bases, leaving 24 bases between them. Looked up from germline, CDR1 is GTSNPN and CDR2 is SVGIG (reference sequence). DNA of the CDR3: TGTGCCTGGTTCCGGGACTCAGGTCGACGGTCGGGGGAGCTGTTTTTT. This encodes CAWFRDSGRRSGELFF.

The V call is TRBV2, the J call TRBJ1-2, with 7 bases matching TRBD1. The V gene's germline CDR1 is SNHLY and CDR2 FYNNEI. The V segment lost 6 bases and the J segment 6 bases; nucleotides outside the gene matches: 10. This CDR3 is 14 amino acids long. DNA of the CDR3: TGTGCCAGCAGAGTACAGGGGCCAGCGCATGGCTACACCTTC. It specifies CASRVQGPAHGYTF.

This clone was detected once. The chain uses TRBV30 and TRBJ2-6, with D uncertain. Trimming stripped 0 bases from V and 0 bases from J, with 9 bases between. The V gene's germline CDR1 is GTSNPN and CDR2 SVGIG (reference sequence). The CDR3 runs to 16 residues. CDR3 amino acids: CAWSVTALSGANVLTF. For the CDR3, the DNA is TGTGCCTGGAGTGTCACAGCCCTCTCTGGGGCCAACGTCCTGACTTTC.

V gene TRBV15 combines with J gene TRBJ1-4, with no clear D. The V gene's germline CDR1 is LNHNV and CDR2 YYDKDF (reference sequence). The V and J ends lost 6 bases and 0 bases respectively, with 17 bases between them. The CDR3 loop spans 17 amino acids. DNA of the CDR3: TGTGCCACCAGAGGTTTAGCGGGCGGCGCAACTAATGAAAAACTGTTTTTT. This sequence encodes CATRGLAGGATNEKLFF. The variable domain in full, with the rest retrieved from reference TRBV15 and TRBJ1-4, is DAMVIQNPRYQVTQFGKPVTLSCSQTLNHNVMYWYQQKSSQAPKLLFHYYDKDFNNEADTPDNFQSRRPNTSFCFLDIRSPGLGDTAMYLCATRGLAGGATNEKLFFGSGTQLSVL.

This sequence joins TRBV18 and TRBJ2-3; 8 bases are a match to TRBD1. CDR1 and CDR2 (germline): KGHSH, LQKENI. Trimming at V came to 1 base and at J to 4 bases, leaving 1 base not matched to a gene. The CDR3 loop spans 14 amino acids. The CDR3 DNA is TGTGCCAGCTCACCACAACAGGGGGCAGATACGCAGTATTTT. Translated: CASSPQQGADTQYF.

This chain uses TRBV5-4 with TRBJ1-2; 8 nucleotides match TRBD1. The CDR3 runs to 15 residues. CDR1 SGHNT and CDR2 YYREEE come from the germline V gene (reference sequence). Unmatched junction bases numbered 12, after V lost 6 bases and J lost 5 bases. The CDR3 nucleotides are TGTGCCAGCACGAACGGGGGGACAGGTCGATATGGCTACACCTTC. Encoded protein: CASTNGGTGRYGYTF.

This chain links TRBV9 with TRBJ1-6, with D perhaps TRBD1 (6 bases). The CDR3 has 14 amino acids. V lost 3 bases and J lost 13, with 17 bases in between. Germline V CDR1 and CDR2: SGDLS, YYNGEE. CDR3 in DNA: TGTGCCAGCAGCGGTGGGACATCGAGGGGGCCCCTCCACTTT. Protein: CASSGGTSRGPLHF.